Shown below are 8 T cell receptor beta chains from a single sample sequenced in a study of T cells in Graves' hyperthyroidism and ophthalmopathy. The CDR3 regions of TCR beta were amplified from RNA transcripts. Carried out on the TCR CDR3, a first-round RT-PCR used the HTBI primer set. TCRdb reanalysed the multiplex PCR reads using MiXCR and keeps one entry per CDR3 protein. The table lists about 640,000 distinct CDR3 sequences, less than 25% of them singletons. Input material: blood. The receptors stem from a man younger than 45 with Graves' ophthalmopathy.

This clonotype was recorded a few times. The V call is TRBV20-1, the J call TRBJ2-7; tentatively, D is TRBD1 or TRBD2 (5 bases each). CDR1 and CDR2 from the germline V gene are DFQATT and SNEGSKA (reference sequence). The CDR3 length is 13 residues. The V end was cut by 5 bases, the J end by 3 bases, with 14 bases between. For the CDR3, the DNA is TGCAGTGCTCCGGGATCAGGGAACTACGAGCAGTACTTC. It translates to CSAPGSGNYEQYF.

The chain links TRBV9 to TRBJ2-3; maybe TRBD2 (6 bases). The CDR3 sequence is 15 residues long. In germline, CDR1 is SGDLS, CDR2 YYNGEE. V was shortened by 3 bases and J by 0 bases, with 11 bases between the two germline ends. CDR3 nucleotides: TGTGCCAGCAGCGCAAAGGGGACTAGCACAGATACGCAGTATTTT. Translating it yields CASSAKGTSTDTQYF.

This clonotype was observed many times. The chain is built from TRBV28 and TRBJ1-5; tentatively, D is TRBD1 (5 bases). The germline gives CDR1 MDHEN, CDR2 SYDVKM. This CDR3 spans 14 amino acids. V was clipped by 6 bases and J by 4 bases, with 13 bases between them. The CDR3 region is CASSTGTDNQPQHF. DNA of the CDR3: TGTGCCAGCAGCACCGGGACGGATAATCAGCCCCAGCATTTT. Supplemented by reference TRBV28 and TRBJ1-5, the full variable domain reads DVKVTQSSRYLVKRTGEKVFLECVQDMDHENMFWYRQDPGLGLRLIYFSYDVKMKEKGDIPEGYSVSREKKERFSLILESASTNQTSMYLCASSTGTDNQPQHFGDGTRLSIL.

This clonotype was seen a handful of times. V gene TRBV3-1 combines with J gene TRBJ2-1; tentatively, D is TRBD1 (6 bases). Trimming stripped 2 bases from V and 6 bases from J, with 11 bases between. The CDR3 is 14 amino acids. Looked up from germline, CDR1 is LGHDT and CDR2 is YNNKEL (reference sequence). DNA for the CDR3: TGTGCCAGCAGCCAAAGGGGGAAGGGCAATGAGCAGTTCTTC. Protein: CASSQRGKGNEQFF.

The table lists this clonotype with a few counts. The J gene is TRBJ2-4, the V gene TRBV5-1, with D perhaps TRBD1 or TRBD2 (5 bases each). V lost 3 bases and J 0 bases, leaving 16 bases between the germline ends. The germline gives CDR1 SGHRS, CDR2 YFSETQ. There are 17 residues in the CDR3. The CDR3 nucleotides are TGCGCCAGCAGCTACGGGACGGGCGGGTTAGCCAAAAACATTCAGTACTTC. Protein: CASSYGTGGLAKNIQYF.

This chain connects TRBV10-3 to TRBJ2-5, with 9 bases that match TRBD2. V gave up 3 bases and J gave up 5 bases; unmatched junction bases: 4. CDR3 size: 14 residues. Per the germline V gene, CDR1 is ENHRY and CDR2 is SYGVKD. CDR3 in DNA: TGTGCCATCAGTGATAGCGGGAGATCGGAGACCCAGTACTTC. Protein product: CAISDSGRSETQYF.

This clonotype has a handful of counts. V and J are TRBV28 and TRBJ2-1; 10 bases map to TRBD1. V was pared by 2 bases and J by 0 bases, with 7 bases of the junction left unmatched. CDR3 length: 18 amino acids. Germline CDR1 and CDR2: MDHEN and SYDVKM. The CDR3 region is CASSLGGTGARSYNEQFF. CDR3 sequence (DNA): TGTGCCAGCAGTTTAGGCGGGACAGGGGCCCGCTCCTACAATGAGCAGTTCTTC.

This clonotype was observed many times. V and J are TRBV27 and TRBJ1-5; possible D gene TRBD1, 5 bases. CDR3 length equals 15 residues. Looked up from germline, CDR1 is MNHEY and CDR2 is SMNVEV (reference sequence). Trimming left V 5 bases short and J 3 bases short, with 14 bases between. The CDR3 DNA sequence: TGTGCCAGCAGTCCTACCCACAGGTTCAATCAGCCCCAGCATTTT. Translation: CASSPTHRFNQPQHF.